The 9 T cell receptor beta chains presented below share a single source sample, sequenced in a study of neurological immune-mediated disorders. Time point specified: longitudinal time-point 1 (baseline). TCRdb processed the 5' RACE reads anew with MiXCR; each CDR3 protein has one entry. The sample holds approximately 70,000 distinct CDR3 sequences, around 9.6% seen once. The sequencing input was PBMCs. These TCRs come from a man aged 25-40 years in good health.

This clonotype was counted many times. V and J are TRBV27 and TRBJ1-4; TRBD1 matches at 7 bases. Per the germline V gene, CDR1 is MNHEY and CDR2 is SMNVEV (reference sequence). The V and J ends lost 5 bases and 5 bases, in that order; junction bases with no gene match: 5. The CDR3 has 14 residues. In DNA, the CDR3 is TGTGCCAGCAGTAAGGGGGCATTAAATGAAAAACTGTTTTTT. Encoded protein: CASSKGALNEKLFF.

This clonotype occurred many times. The chain has TRBV5-1 and TRBJ1-2, with TRBD1 matching over 10 bases. Germline loops: CDR1 SGHRS, CDR2 YFSETQ. The CDR3 runs 13 residues. With 7 bases clipped from V and 8 bases from J, the junction kept 8 bases outside the gene matches. The CDR3 nucleotides are TGCGCCAGCGGCACGACAGGGGGCAGCGGCTACACCTTC. Encoded protein: CASGTTGGSGYTF.

There are many counts of this clonotype. J is TRBJ2-5 and V is TRBV20-1; no clear D. Germline V gene lookup returns CDR1 DFQATT and CDR2 SNEGSKA (reference sequence). The V and J ends lost 6 bases and 2 bases respectively, with 7 bases between them. CDR3 length equals 11 residues. Here the CDR3 DNA reads TGCAGTGCCAGTACACAAGAGACCCAGTACTTC. It specifies CSASTQETQYF.

In its sample, this clonotype was seen many times. The gene calls are TRBV20-1 and TRBJ2-3, with 11 bases fitting TRBD2. This CDR3 has 15 residues. With V trimmed by 5 bases and J by 1 base, 5 bases remained unmatched. Germline V lookup: CDR1 DFQATT, CDR2 SNEGSKA (reference sequence). The CDR3 sequence is CSAVGLAGRTDTQYF. The CDR3, as DNA: TGCAGTGCTGTCGGACTAGCGGGTCGCACAGATACGCAGTATTTT.

Only a few counts were recorded for this clonotype. A read error is possible here, since a much larger clone lies one base away. This chain links TRBV27 with TRBJ1-5; 8 bases match TRBD1. Per germline, CDR1 MNHEY and CDR2 SMNVEV (reference sequence). V shed 5 bases, J shed 1 base, and the junction held 10 bases outside the gene matches. CDR3 length: 17 residues. CDR3 in DNA: TGTGCCAGCAGTCTATGGTGGAGGACAGGGAGCAATCAGCCCCAGCATTTT. Protein: CASSLWWRTGSNQPQHF.

This clonotype was seen ten or more times. The chain is built from TRBV5-1 and TRBJ1-2, with D unclear. Germline assignment: CDR1 SGHRS and CDR2 YFSETQ. This CDR3 is built from 13 residues. Between the trimmed V and J ends, which lost 4 bases and 0 bases, there was a span of 7 bases. CDR3 in DNA: TGCGCCAGCAGCCCGACTGCTAACTATGGCTACACCTTC. Translation: CASSPTANYGYTF.

This clonotype has at least ten counts. The CDR3 loop is CASSGGGRVQGNGYTF. The CDR3 DNA sequence: TGTGCCAGCAGTGGGGGCGGGAGGGTACAGGGGAATGGCTACACCTTC. The chain is built from TRBV25-1 and TRBJ1-2; TRBD1 matches at 7 bases. V lost 4 bases and J lost 6; bases outside the gene matches: 14. The germline V gene has CDR1 MGHDK and CDR2 SYGVNS. The CDR3 is 16 amino acids.

The chain couples TRBV2 to TRBJ2-7; D may be TRBD1 or TRBD2 (6 bases each). CDR3 length equals 12 residues. V shed 6 bases and J shed 6 bases, with 12 bases lying between them. Germline V CDR1 and CDR2: SNHLY, FYNNEI. The CDR3 is CASSVGGGEQYF. The CDR3 nucleotides are TGTGCCAGCAGCGTCGGAGGGGGCGAGCAGTACTTC.

The sample holds many counts of this clonotype. The V call is TRBV28, the J call TRBJ1-3; D is ambiguous. Germline V CDR1 and CDR2: MDHEN, SYDVKM. This CDR3 spans 14 amino acids. The ends were cut back, 1 base at V and 4 bases at J, with 8 bases in the middle. CDR3 sequence: CASSLSVGGNTIYF. DNA of the CDR3: TGTGCCAGCAGTTTATCGGTGGGAGGAAACACCATATATTTT.